A single sample is the source of the 10 T cell receptor beta chains below, sequenced in a study of cytomegalovirus exposure and HLA in healthy donors. PCR involved 60 Vbeta and 13 Jbeta primers. Here immunoSEQ multiplex PCR was the method, and the copy in TCRdb shows in-frame clones only, minus some. The sample gives 100,000 to 150,000 clones, 80% of which show up once; around 4.1% is in the top ten. The sequencing sample was made of PBMCs. The origin of the receptors is a woman aged 35 to 49 in good health and CMV-seronegative.

The genes are TRBV6-5 and TRBJ1-2, with unresolved D. The germline V gene encodes CDR1 MNHEY and CDR2 SVGAGI. V lost 6 bases to trimming and J lost 8 bases, with 16 bases between them. This CDR3 is 13 amino acids long. The CDR3: CASRPAGGQGYTF. For the CDR3, the DNA is TGTGCCAGCAGACCCGCCGGCGGGCAGGGCTACACCTTC.

The V gene is TRBV4-1, the J gene TRBJ1-1, with D perhaps TRBD1 (5 bases). Deletions cut 2 bases from V and 4 bases from J, with 8 bases between. This CDR3 has 13 amino acids. CDR1 and CDR2 from the germline V gene are MGHRA and YSYEKL. The CDR3 sequence is CASSQQGSTEAFF. For the CDR3, the DNA is TGCGCCAGCAGCCAACAGGGTAGCACTGAAGCTTTCTTT.

This clone was detected only a few times. The chain has TRBV7-2 and TRBJ1-6; 8 bases match TRBD1. This CDR3 has 15 residues. Unmatched junction bases numbered 9, after V lost 5 bases and J lost 9 bases. The germline CDR1 and CDR2 sequences are SGHTA and FQGNSA. The CDR3 here is CASSLDGTGLSPLHF. The CDR3, as DNA: TGTGCCAGCAGCCTAGACGGGACAGGTCTTTCACCCCTCCACTTT.

Concerning this clone: A far bigger clonotype differs at one base, so this is likely a read error. V and J are TRBV5-8 and TRBJ2-5, with TRBD1 identical over 8 bases. This CDR3 contains 17 residues. V shed 6 bases and J 11 bases; nucleotides not matched to a gene: 24. Germline assignment: CDR1 SGHTS and CDR2 YDEGEE. The CDR3, as DNA: TGTGCCAGCACCGCGGCCGTGAGGACAGGGCTCTCCTATGAGCAGTACTTC. The encoded protein is CASTAAVRTGLSYEQYF.

The rearrangement links TRBV4-3 to TRBJ1-1; possible D gene TRBD1, 6 bases. Per the germline V gene, CDR1 is LGHNA and CDR2 is YSLEER. The CDR3 covers 15 residues. Trimming cost V 2 bases and J 3 bases, with 13 bases left between them. The CDR3 loop reads CASSQPATGYTEAFF. DNA of the CDR3: TGCGCCAGCAGCCAACCCGCGACAGGTTACACTGAAGCTTTCTTT.

V usage is TRBV28 and J usage is TRBJ2-7; 14 bases fit TRBD2. Trimming at V came to 6 bases and at J to 6 bases, leaving 4 bases not matched to a gene. Germline V lookup: CDR1 MDHEN, CDR2 SYDVKM. This CDR3 is built from 14 residues. For the CDR3, the DNA is TGTGCCAGCAGGGGGGGACTAGCGGGAGTCGAGCAGTACTTC. It encodes CASRGGLAGVEQYF.

The V gene is TRBV28, the J gene TRBJ1-2; TRBD1 is a possible D gene (6 bases). This CDR3 comprises 14 residues. V lost 2 bases and J lost 4, with 11 bases in between. Looked up from germline, CDR1 is MDHEN and CDR2 is SYDVKM. This CDR3 is CASSLGGRFYGYTF. In DNA form, the CDR3 reads TGTGCCAGCAGTTTAGGGGGCAGGTTCTATGGCTACACCTTC.

This chain uses TRBV4-1 with TRBJ1-2, with a tentative D call TRBD1 (6 bases). Germline lookup yields CDR1 MGHRA and CDR2 YSYEKL. This CDR3 has 13 residues. V was clipped by 2 bases and J by 4 bases, with 8 bases between them. CDR3 sequence reads: CASSQRGGYGYTF. In DNA, the CDR3 is TGCGCCAGCAGCCAAAGAGGGGGCTATGGCTACACCTTC.

This clone was observed a handful of times. This chain links TRBV7-2 with TRBJ1-5; D is uncertain. This CDR3 comprises 15 residues. The germline gives CDR1 SGHTA, CDR2 FQGNSA. The V end was cut by 2 bases, the J end by 0 bases, with 8 bases between. The chain's CDR3 is CASSLFPYSNQPQHF. The CDR3 DNA follows: TGTGCCAGCAGCTTATTTCCGTATAGCAATCAGCCCCAGCATTTT.

This chain links TRBV14 with TRBJ2-1; 11 bases are shared with TRBD1. The CDR3 sequence is 13 residues long. The ends lost 6 bases at V and 8 bases at J; junction bases unmatched: 3. Per the germline V gene, CDR1 is SGHDN and CDR2 is FVKESK. In DNA, the CDR3 is TGTGCCAGCAGTGGACAGGGGGCCCATGAGCAGTTCTTC. The encoded protein is CASSGQGAHEQFF.